The 28 T cell receptor beta chains in this list originate from one sample, sequenced in a study of graft-versus-host responses after intestinal transplantation. Investigators treated the graft tissue so that it released intraepithelial and lamina propria lymphocytes. The data were produced by immunoSEQ multiplex PCR, yet TCRdb's version contains in-frame clones alone and is incomplete. This sample has approximately 12,000 clones, with 76% found just once. Material: ileum tissue, obtained 23 days after intestinal transplant. The receptor set was obtained from a human patient who received an intestinal transplant, so some T cells may come from the graft donor.

The gene calls are TRBV7-3 and TRBJ2-3, with D possibly matching TRBD2 (5 bases). This CDR3 spans 15 amino acids. Germline V gene sequence: CDR1 SGHTA, CDR2 FQGTGA. V was trimmed by 0 bases and J by 1 base, leaving 8 bases between them. Here the CDR3 reads CASSLTGMGTDTQYF. DNA of the CDR3: TGTGCCAGCAGCTTAACCGGGATGGGCACAGATACGCAGTATTTT.

This chain links TRBV6-5 with TRBJ2-7; D not certain. Germline values: CDR1 MNHEY, CDR2 SVGAGI. V was cut by 7 bases and J by 4 bases, with 17 bases left in between. The CDR3 loop spans 14 amino acids. CDR3 in DNA: TGTGCCAGCACGAGCACATCTGGGTTGTACGAGCAGTACTTC. Translating it yields CASTSTSGLYEQYF.

The chain is built from TRBV28 and TRBJ1-3; D is ambiguous. Germline CDR1 reads MDHEN; CDR2 reads SYDVKM. Trimming cost V 6 bases and J 1 base, with 4 bases left between them. This CDR3 is built from 12 residues. The CDR3 here is CASRGSGNTIYF. The DNA for the CDR3 is TGTGCCAGCAGAGGGTCTGGAAACACCATATATTTT.

The chain is built from TRBV19 and TRBJ1-3; tentatively, D is TRBD1 (6 bases). CDR3 length equals 15 residues. Germline loops: CDR1 LNHDA, CDR2 SQIVND (reference sequence). The V gene lost 7 bases and the J gene lost 0 bases, with 13 bases spanning the gap. For the CDR3, the DNA is TGTGCCAGTACCCCGGACAGACTCTCTGGAAACACCATATATTTT. This codes for CASTPDRLSGNTIYF.

This clone is medium-sized. The chain combines TRBV6-6 with TRBJ2-7; 7 bases agree with TRBD2. V lost 8 bases to trimming and J lost 2 bases; unmatched junction nucleotides: 3. This CDR3 spans 12 amino acids. The germline V gene encodes CDR1 MNHNY and CDR2 SVGAGI (reference sequence). CDR3 sequence reads: CASAGAPYEQYF. As DNA, the CDR3 is TGTGCCAGCGCGGGAGCCCCCTACGAGCAGTACTTC.

The V call is TRBV11-2, the J call TRBJ2-5, with 11 bases identical to TRBD2. V was pared by 3 bases and J by 11 bases, with 20 bases of the junction left unmatched. Germline V CDR1 and CDR2: SGHAT, FQNNGV. The CDR3 is 18 residues long. CDR3 in amino acids: CASSLIPTLAGGSYGQYF. Here the CDR3 DNA reads TGTGCCAGCAGCTTGATTCCCACTCTAGCGGGAGGCTCCTACGGGCAGTACTTC.

The chain uses TRBV25-1 and TRBJ2-3, with TRBD2 matching 9 bases. J was trimmed by 0 bases and V by 5 bases; bases with no gene match: 3. Germline CDR1 reads MGHDK; CDR2 reads SYGVNS. This CDR3 contains 15 residues. For the CDR3, the DNA is TGTGCCAGCAGTAGTAGCGGGGGAAGCACAGATACGCAGTATTTT. Protein sequence: CASSSSGGSTDTQYF.

This chain uses TRBV5-5 with TRBJ2-7, with TRBD1 identical over 7 bases. V lost 2 bases, J lost 1 base, and 6 bases stayed unmatched. This CDR3 has 15 residues. CDR1 SGHKS and CDR2 YYEKEE come from the germline V gene (reference sequence). CDR3 nucleotides: TGTGCCAGCAGCTTATTGGCAGGGGGTTCCTACGAGCAGTACTTC. Amino acids: CASSLLAGGSYEQYF.

The chain combines TRBV19 with TRBJ2-1, with D unresolved. V lost 3 bases and J lost 2, with 8 bases in between. Germline V gene lookup returns CDR1 LNHDA and CDR2 SQIVND (reference sequence). The CDR3 is made up of 14 amino acids. CDR3 coding DNA: TGTGCCAGTAGTATCGTAAGTACCTACAATGAGCAGTTCTTC. Amino acids: CASSIVSTYNEQFF.

Only a few counts were recorded for this clone. The J gene is TRBJ2-3, the V gene TRBV19; D gene ambiguous. The CDR3 runs to 14 residues. CDR1 and CDR2 (germline): LNHDA, SQIVND (reference sequence). Trimming shortened V by 8 bases and J by 1 base, and 13 bases separated the two germline ends. CDR3 loop: CASVDARRTDTQYF. CDR3 in DNA: TGTGCCAGTGTTGATGCGCGTCGCACAGATACGCAGTATTTT.

This clone is deemed large. J is TRBJ2-1 and V is TRBV15; 9 bases align to TRBD2. V lost 5 bases to trimming and J lost 7 bases; unmatched junction nucleotides: 6. CDR1 LNHNV and CDR2 YYDKDF come from the germline V gene (reference sequence). The length of the CDR3 is 14 residues. The CDR3 nucleotides read TGTGCCACCAGCGGGACTAGCCAGGGGAATGAGCAGTTCTTC. It is translated as CATSGTSQGNEQFF.

The rearrangement uses TRBV4-1 and TRBJ2-2; D is possibly TRBD1 (5 bases). The CDR3 length is 14 residues. The ends were cut back, 3 bases at V and 1 base at J, with 6 bases in the middle. Germline V lookup: CDR1 MGHRA, CDR2 YSYEKL. As DNA, the CDR3 is TGCGCCAGCAGCCACGGACAGAACACCGGGGAGCTGTTTTTT. Its translation: CASSHGQNTGELFF.

This clone was recorded only once. The chain is built from TRBV28 and TRBJ2-7, with D tentatively TRBD1 (5 bases). The CDR3 consists of 15 residues. Germline V lookup: CDR1 MDHEN, CDR2 SYDVKM. The V end lost 3 bases, the J end lost 3 bases, and 15 bases lay between the germline ends. DNA of the CDR3: TGTGCCAGCAGTTTCCCCACAGGATACTACTACGAGCAGTACTTC. It specifies CASSFPTGYYYEQYF. Combining the CDR3 with reference TRBV28 and TRBJ2-7 gives the whole variable domain DVKVTQSSRYLVKRTGEKVFLECVQDMDHENMFWYRQDPGLGLRLIYFSYDVKMKEKGDIPEGYSVSREKKERFSLILESASTNQTSMYLCASSFPTGYYYEQYFGPGTRLTVT.

There are a few counts of this clone. The chain joins TRBV19 to TRBJ2-2, with 8 nucleotides matching TRBD1. CDR3 length: 14 residues. Germline loops: CDR1 LNHDA, CDR2 SQIVND (reference sequence). With 6 bases clipped from V and 0 bases from J, the junction kept 0 bases outside the gene matches. This CDR3 reads CASRQGANTGELFF. The CDR3 DNA sequence: TGTGCCAGTAGACAGGGGGCGAACACCGGGGAGCTGTTTTTT.

This clone was counted between two and nine times. The gene calls are TRBV7-8 and TRBJ2-3; perhaps TRBD2 as D (5 bases). V was cut by 1 base and J by 5 bases, with 13 bases left in between. Germline CDR1 is SGHVS and CDR2 is FQNEAQ. The CDR3 totals 15 residues. CDR3 sequence reads: CASSLGVGGLDTQYF. The CDR3, as DNA: TGTGCCAGCAGCTTAGGGGTGGGCGGGTTAGATACGCAGTATTTT.

The gene calls are TRBV5-8 and TRBJ2-7; D is uncertain. V shed 4 bases and J shed 6 bases, with 20 bases lying between them. CDR1 is SGHTS, CDR2 YDEGEE, per germline. CDR3 length: 15 amino acids. The CDR3 loop is CASSLPGRDQTEQYF. The CDR3 bases are TGTGCCAGCAGCCTCCCGGGTCGAGACCAAACCGAGCAGTACTTC.

The rearrangement joins TRBV25-1 to TRBJ2-7, with 9 nucleotides matching TRBD1. The trim removed 1 base at V and 7 bases at J, leaving 8 bases unmatched. Germline V gives CDR1 MGHDK, CDR2 SYGVNS. This CDR3 spans 15 amino acids. CDR3 sequence: CASSESGTGFEEQYF. As DNA, the CDR3 is TGTGCCAGCAGTGAATCCGGGACAGGGTTCGAAGAGCAGTACTTC.

This clone was detected a few times. The chain carries TRBV7-8 and TRBJ2-7; tentatively, D is TRBD1 or TRBD2 (5 bases each). The CDR3 consists of 15 residues. The germline V gene encodes CDR1 SGHVS and CDR2 FQNEAQ. V was trimmed by 5 bases and J by 2 bases, leaving 16 bases between them. The CDR3 sequence is CASSLSRDRTYEQYF. DNA of the CDR3: TGTGCCAGCAGCCTCTCCCGGGACCGCACCTACGAGCAGTACTTC.

Note on this clone: In this CDR3 the conserved last residue, phenylalanine or tryptophan, is missing, so a read error is likely. The J gene is TRBJ1-1, the V gene TRBV5-7; D ambiguous. TRBV5-7 is recorded as an ORF, its role being uncertain. V was clipped by 4 bases and J by 5 bases, with 9 bases between them. The CDR3 sequence is 12 residues long. The DNA of the CDR3 is TGTGCCAGCAGCCTTCGGGGTACTGAAGCTTTCCTT. It specifies CASSLRGTEAFL.

The chain combines TRBV5-5 with TRBJ2-7, with D possibly TRBD1 on 5 matching bases. Trimming removed 2 bases at V and 0 bases at J, with 12 bases between. The CDR3 consists of 15 residues. The germline V gene encodes CDR1 SGHKS and CDR2 YYEKEE (reference sequence). CDR3 in amino acids: CASSFLQVISYEQYF. CDR3 sequence (DNA): TGTGCCAGCAGCTTTCTACAGGTCATCTCCTACGAGCAGTACTTC. The variable domain in full, completed from reference TRBV5-5 and TRBJ2-7, reads DAGVTQSPTHLIKTRGQQVTLRCSPISGHKSVSWYQQVLGQGPQFIFQYYEKEERGRGNFPDRFSARQFPNYSSELNVNALLLGDSALYLCASSFLQVISYEQYFGPGTRLTVT.

This sequence joins TRBV6-5 and TRBJ1-5; 9 positions agree with TRBD1. V gave up 2 bases and J gave up 7 bases; unmatched junction bases: 3. The CDR3 covers 14 residues. Looked up from germline, CDR1 is MNHEY and CDR2 is SVGAGI. CDR3 protein: CASSYTGGGQPQHF. CDR3 bases: TGTGCCAGCAGTTACACAGGGGGCGGGCAGCCCCAGCATTTT.

The J gene is TRBJ2-7, the V gene TRBV5-4; 8 bases agree with TRBD2. In germline, CDR1 is SGHNT, CDR2 YYREEE (reference sequence). This CDR3 has 15 residues. J was trimmed by 6 bases and V by 0 bases; bases with no gene match: 8. As DNA, the CDR3 is TGTGCCAGCAGCTTGGCACCGGGACTAGTCAGCGAGCAGTACTTC. Translation gives CASSLAPGLVSEQYF. The full variable domain, rest sourced from reference TRBV5-4 and TRBJ2-7, is ETGVTQSPTHLIKTRGQQVTLRCSSQSGHNTVSWYQQALGQGPQFIFQYYREEENGRGNFPPRFSGLQFPNYSSELNVNALELDDSALYLCASSLAPGLVSEQYFGPGTRLTVT.

CDR3 bases: TGTGCCAGCACTCGGGGCCCAGATACGCAGTATTTT. Translating it yields CASTRGPDTQYF. The V gene is TRBV2, the J gene TRBJ2-3; D might be TRBD1 or TRBD2, each matching 5 bases. V gave up 7 bases and J gave up 4 bases, with 9 bases separating them. The CDR3 consists of 12 residues. Germline V gene sequence: CDR1 SNHLY, CDR2 FYNNEI.

V usage is TRBV28 and J usage is TRBJ1-5; D gene ambiguous. Germline V gene sequence: CDR1 MDHEN, CDR2 SYDVKM. V lost 2 bases and J lost 0, with 5 bases in between. The CDR3 totals 14 residues. The CDR3 nucleotides are TGTGCCAGCAGTTTAGATATTAGCAATCAGCCCCAGCATTTT. It translates to CASSLDISNQPQHF. Combining the CDR3 with reference TRBV28 and TRBJ1-5 gives the whole variable domain DVKVTQSSRYLVKRTGEKVFLECVQDMDHENMFWYRQDPGLGLRLIYFSYDVKMKEKGDIPEGYSVSREKKERFSLILESASTNQTSMYLCASSLDISNQPQHFGDGTRLSIL.

This chain links TRBV13 with TRBJ2-3; D is possibly TRBD1 (6 bases). This CDR3 is built from 15 residues. Deletions cut 1 base from V and 3 bases from J, with 11 bases between. Germline V gives CDR1 PRHDT, CDR2 FYEKMQ (reference sequence). The chain's CDR3 is CASSLEQGKTDTQYF. The CDR3 DNA sequence: TGTGCCAGCAGCTTAGAGCAGGGGAAAACAGATACGCAGTATTTT.

CDR3 sequence: CASSSYPRTGESGANVLTF. The CDR3 DNA reads as TGTGCCAGCAGCTCTTACCCCAGGACAGGCGAATCTGGGGCCAACGTCCTGACTTTC. The V and J genes are TRBV11-2 and TRBJ2-6, with 7 bases matching TRBD1. V lost 4 bases and J lost 1; bases outside the gene matches: 13. The CDR3 contains 19 residues. Germline loops: CDR1 SGHAT, CDR2 FQNNGV.

CDR3 nucleotide sequence: TGTGCCAGCAGAATGGGACTGATTAACTATGGCTACACCTTC. Translating it yields CASRMGLINYGYTF. J is TRBJ1-2 and V is TRBV6-1; possible D gene TRBD1, 5 bases. Trimming cost V 6 bases and J 1 base, with 12 bases left between them. The CDR3 totals 14 residues. Germline V lookup: CDR1 MNHNS, CDR2 SASEGT.

The J gene is TRBJ2-2, the V gene TRBV27; 12 nucleotides agree with TRBD1. Losses at the gene ends were 6 bases for V and 7 bases for J; bases not matched to a gene: 9. Germline CDR1 reads MNHEY; CDR2 reads SMNVEV (reference sequence). The CDR3 is 16 residues long. This CDR3 is CASRVGTGGVHGELFF. CDR3 nucleotide sequence: TGTGCCAGCAGGGTTGGGACAGGGGGCGTACACGGGGAGCTGTTTTTT.